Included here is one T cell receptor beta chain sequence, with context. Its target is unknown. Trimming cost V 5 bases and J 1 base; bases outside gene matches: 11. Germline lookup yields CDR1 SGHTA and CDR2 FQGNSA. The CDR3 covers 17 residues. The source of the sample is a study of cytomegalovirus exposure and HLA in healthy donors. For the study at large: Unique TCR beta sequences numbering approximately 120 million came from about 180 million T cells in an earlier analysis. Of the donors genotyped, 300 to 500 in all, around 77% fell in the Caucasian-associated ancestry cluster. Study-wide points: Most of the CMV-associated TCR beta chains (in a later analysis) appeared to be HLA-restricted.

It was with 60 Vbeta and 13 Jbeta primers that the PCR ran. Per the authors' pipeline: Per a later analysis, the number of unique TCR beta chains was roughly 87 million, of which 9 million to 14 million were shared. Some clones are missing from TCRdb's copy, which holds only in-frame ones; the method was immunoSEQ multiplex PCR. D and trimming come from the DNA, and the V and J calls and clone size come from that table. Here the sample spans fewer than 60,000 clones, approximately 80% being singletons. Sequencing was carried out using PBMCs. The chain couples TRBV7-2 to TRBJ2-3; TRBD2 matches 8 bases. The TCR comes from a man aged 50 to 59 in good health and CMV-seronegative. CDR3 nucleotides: TGTGCCAGCAGCCTTCGTGGTAGCGGGGAAGGCACAGATACGCAGTATTTT. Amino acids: CASSLRGSGEGTDTQYF.